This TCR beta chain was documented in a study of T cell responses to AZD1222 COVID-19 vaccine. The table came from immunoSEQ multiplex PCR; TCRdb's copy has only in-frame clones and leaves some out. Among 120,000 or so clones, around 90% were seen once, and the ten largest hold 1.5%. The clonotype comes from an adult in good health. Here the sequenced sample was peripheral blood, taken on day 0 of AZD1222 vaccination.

In nucleotides, the CDR3 is TGTGCCAGCATCCCCGACAGGGGGGATGGAGCTTTCTTT. Amino acid sequence: CASIPDRGDGAFF. This sequence joins TRBV6-5 and TRBJ1-1, with 9 bases identical to TRBD1. The CDR3 contains 13 residues. With 7 bases clipped from V and 10 bases from J, the junction kept 10 bases outside the gene matches. CDR1 is MNHEY and CDR2 is SVGAGI in the germline V gene.